The next 13 T cell receptor beta chains were all read from a single sample in a study of blood T cell repertoires in COVID-19. Clones were read by immunoSEQ multiplex PCR, and TCRdb kept only the in-frame ones, dropping some. The sample shows roughly 150,000 clones, 79% of them seen only once. The sample was PBMCs or T cells enriched from blood (not recorded which). These receptors all stem from a woman aged 70-85 years in a cohort exposed to, infected with or recovered from COVID-19 (not recorded which).

This chain joins TRBV2 and TRBJ2-5, with D possibly being TRBD2 (6 bases). CDR3 length equals 12 residues. CDR1 and CDR2 from the germline V gene are SNHLY and FYNNEI. V was clipped by 5 bases and J by 7 bases, with 11 bases between them. CDR3 protein: CASSPFGGTQYF. The CDR3 DNA follows: TGTGCCAGCAGTCCTTTCGGGGGGACCCAGTACTTC.

The rearrangement links TRBV4-2 to TRBJ1-4; unclear D gene. Germline V gene lookup returns CDR1 LGHNA and CDR2 YNFKEQ. Trimming left V 0 bases short and J 5 bases short, with 10 bases between. CDR3 size: 15 residues. The CDR3: CASSQDPGRNEKLFF. CDR3 sequence (DNA): TGTGCCAGCAGCCAAGATCCGGGGAGAAATGAAAAACTGTTTTTT.

This clone was observed a few times. The CDR3 nucleotides are TGTGCCAGCTCACCAGGGGCTAGCGGGTATCAGACCCAGTACTTC. Amino acids: CASSPGASGYQTQYF. The J gene is TRBJ2-5, the V gene TRBV18, with TRBD2 matching over 8 bases. J was trimmed by 6 bases and V by 2 bases; bases with no gene match: 8. Germline CDR1 KGHSH, CDR2 LQKENI. CDR3 length: 15 amino acids.

The chain has TRBV28 and TRBJ2-5; D gene ambiguous. The CDR3 has 13 amino acids. CDR1 MDHEN and CDR2 SYDVKM come from the germline V gene. V was pared by 5 bases and J by 5 bases, with 12 bases between. The CDR3 bases are TGTGCCAGCAGTACACGGGTCTACGAGACCCAGTACTTC. Translated: CASSTRVYETQYF.

This clone was detected only once. This chain links TRBV20-1 with TRBJ1-1; D remains ambiguous. The CDR3 is 16 residues long. Germline CDR1 is DFQATT and CDR2 is SNEGSKA (reference sequence). V lost 3 bases, J lost 1 base, and 18 bases lay in between. The CDR3 sequence: CSASSGFIGENTEAFF. Here the CDR3 DNA reads TGCAGTGCTAGTTCCGGGTTTATCGGGGAGAACACTGAAGCTTTCTTT.

The gene calls are TRBV28 and TRBJ1-1; no definite D call. There are 14 residues in the CDR3. CDR1 and CDR2 (germline): MDHEN, SYDVKM. With 6 bases removed from V and 4 bases from J, the gap between germline ends came to 15 bases. For the CDR3, the DNA is TGTGCCAGCAGAGATCAAAGTTGGGCCACTGAAGCTTTCTTT. This translates into CASRDQSWATEAFF. Drawing the rest from reference TRBV28 and TRBJ1-1, the complete variable domain is DVKVTQSSRYLVKRTGEKVFLECVQDMDHENMFWYRQDPGLGLRLIYFSYDVKMKEKGDIPEGYSVSREKKERFSLILESASTNQTSMYLCASRDQSWATEAFFGQGTRLTVV.

CDR3 in amino acids: CASSPRTSGSYEQYF. Here the CDR3 DNA reads TGTGCCAGCAGCCCCCGGACTAGCGGATCCTACGAGCAGTACTTC. The chain combines TRBV7-9 with TRBJ2-7, with 10 bases fitting TRBD2. The V gene end was trimmed by 5 bases and the J gene end by 1 base; junction bases not matched to a gene: 5. Looked up from germline, CDR1 is SEHNR and CDR2 is FQNEAQ (reference sequence). The CDR3 has 15 amino acids.

V and J are TRBV3-1 (or the pseudogene TRBV3-2) and TRBJ2-5, with a weak D call TRBD1 (6 bases). With 0 bases removed from V and 5 bases from J, the gap between germline ends came to 19 bases. The CDR3 runs to 17 residues. Germline CDR1 reads LGHDT; CDR2 reads YNNKEL (reference sequence). CDR3 sequence (DNA): TGTGCCAGCAGCCAAGAAACCCCGGCCAGGGGTAGGGAGACCCAGTACTTC. Translated: CASSQETPARGRETQYF.

The gene calls are TRBV6-5 and TRBJ2-7; 10 nucleotides align to TRBD1. The germline CDR1 and CDR2 sequences are MNHEY and SVGAGI. The length of the CDR3 is 15 residues. With V trimmed by 6 bases and J by 2 bases, 7 bases remained unmatched. CDR3 DNA sequence: TGTGCCAGCAGGTCGCCCGGACAGGGGGCCTACGAGCAGTACTTC. This gives the protein CASRSPGQGAYEQYF.

V and J are TRBV27 and TRBJ2-7; TRBD1 agrees at 7 bases. Germline V gives CDR1 MNHEY, CDR2 SMNVEV (reference sequence). After removal of 3 bases from V and 2 bases from J, the junction contained 19 bases not matched to a gene. The length of the CDR3 is 19 residues. Here the CDR3 DNA reads TGTGCCAGCAGTTTCGGGGTCCCCATACGACAGGGTAATGCCTACGAGCAGTACTTC. Translation: CASSFGVPIRQGNAYEQYF.

The chain uses TRBV11-3 and TRBJ2-1, with D tentatively TRBD2 (6 bases). Germline values: CDR1 SGHNT, CDR2 YENEEA. The CDR3 sequence is 12 residues long. Trimming left V 5 bases short and J 10 bases short, with 12 bases between. The CDR3 loop reads CASSPSGREQFF. The CDR3 DNA sequence: TGTGCCAGCAGCCCGAGTGGGAGGGAGCAGTTCTTC.

The CDR3 DNA is TGTGCCAGCAGCCGGACAGGGGCCATGAACACTGAAGCTTTCTTT. Protein sequence: CASSRTGAMNTEAFF. V usage is TRBV7-9 and J usage is TRBJ1-1; 9 bases are shared with TRBD1. The CDR3 runs 15 residues. V lost 5 bases and J lost 0; bases outside the gene matches: 4. From germline, CDR1 is SEHNR and CDR2 FQNEAQ (reference sequence). Using reference TRBV7-9 and TRBJ1-1 for the parts outside the CDR3, the full variable domain is DTGVSQNPRHKITKRGQNVTFRCDPISEHNRLYWYRQTLGQGPEFLTYFQNEAQLEKSRLLSDRFSAERPKGSFSTLEIQRTEQGDSAMYLCASSRTGAMNTEAFFGQGTRLTVV.

This clone has just one count. The chain employs TRBV3-1 (or the pseudogene TRBV3-2) and TRBJ1-2, with D hard to call. The germline V and J ends were trimmed by 0 bases and 5 bases, with 13 bases remaining between them. Germline-derived CDR1 and CDR2 are LGHDT and YNNKEL (reference sequence). The CDR3 is 15 residues long. The CDR3 region has the DNA TGTGCCAGCAGCCAAGATAGTCAGAGGCGGTATGGCTACACCTTC. It specifies CASSQDSQRRYGYTF.